This T cell receptor beta chain emerged from a study of monozygotic twins with inflammatory bowel disease. Study results and limitations: Different T cell subtypes could not be distinguished.

TCRdb re-called the 5' RACE reads, yielding one record per CDR3 amino acid sequence without DNA. The sample table sets out about 300,000 distinct CDR3 sequences. On this clonotype: Its antigen is currently unknown.

Germline V gene data show CDR1 as GTSNPN and CDR2 as SVGIG (reference sequence). The CDR3 sequence is 13 residues long. The origin of this receptor is a human donor with ulcerative colitis or Crohn's disease, or a healthy co-twin of an affected twin (not recorded which). The sequenced material came from blood. The V call is TRBV30, the J call TRBJ1-6. The CDR3 here is CAWSVRLATPLHF.